A selection of T cell receptor beta chains follows, all from one sample in a study of T cell clones after liver transplantation. Measured with immunoSEQ multiplex PCR; TCRdb has only the in-frame clones, and not every one. This table has approximately 75,000 clones, 80% appearing once. Here the sequenced sample was CD4+ T cells from blood, taken 12 months after liver transplant. These receptors were obtained from a human patient who received a liver transplant. Some T cells may be graft donor cells. CDR3s include the opening cysteine and the closing phenylalanine or tryptophan. The D gene is left open where the match is weak. The listing skips clone size in some rows; elsewhere it reads once, few, many or a size class.

V gene,J gene,clone size,D gene,CDR3 DNA,CDR3 protein
TRBV11-2,TRBJ1-2,.,TRBD1,TGTGCCAGCAGAGTGCCGGGACAGGGAGGCTATGGCTACACCTTC,CASRVPGQGGYGYTF
TRBV10-3,TRBJ1-2,.,.,TGTGCCATCAGTGACAATAACTATGGCTACACCTTC,CAISDNNYGYTF
TRBV7-9,TRBJ1-5,.,TRBD1,TGTGCCAGCAGCCGCGGGACAGCCACTAATCAGCCCCAGCATTTT,CASSRGTATNQPQHF
TRBV7-3,TRBJ2-1,.,TRBD1,TGTGCCAGCAGCCCCGGACAGGGGAATGAGCAGTTCTTC,CASSPGQGNEQFF
TRBV9,TRBJ2-3,.,TRBD2,TGTGCCAGCAGCTCTTCCGGGACTAGCAGCCAAAATACGCAGTATTTT,CASSSSGTSSQNTQYF
TRBV19,TRBJ2-1,.,.,TGTGCCAGTAGCCCTCCCTACAATGAGCAGTTCTTC,CASSPPYNEQFF
TRBV27,TRBJ1-1,.,.,TGTGCCAGCAGCCACGGGTTTACTGGCCCTTTCTTT,CASSHGFTGPFF
TRBV5-4,TRBJ2-1,.,TRBD2,TGTGCCAGCAGCTTGGGACTAGCGGGAAATGAGCAGTTCTTC,CASSLGLAGNEQFF
TRBV2,TRBJ2-5,.,TRBD1,TGTGCCAGCAGTCCAAACAGGGGGCAAGAGACCCAGTACTTC,CASSPNRGQETQYF
TRBV11-2,TRBJ2-5,.,.,TGTGCCAGCAGCTTATCAGGGGCCAAGAGAGAGACCCAGTACTTC,CASSLSGAKRETQYF
TRBV10-3,TRBJ1-2,.,TRBD1,TGTGCCATCAGTCCAGGGGGGGCGTACTTCTATGGCTACACCTTC,CAISPGGAYFYGYTF
TRBV10-1,TRBJ2-2,.,TRBD2,TGCGCCAGCAGTGAACTAGCGGGAGGGTTTGCCGGGGAGCTGTTTTTT,CASSELAGGFAGELFF
TRBV5-6,TRBJ1-2,.,.,TGTGCCAGCAGCTTGATAGGGGATCACACCTTC,CASSLIGDHTF
TRBV29-1,TRBJ1-3,.,.,TGCAGCGCCGGGGACCGGAGCTCTGGAAACACCATATATTTT,CSAGDRSSGNTIYF
TRBV5-6,TRBJ1-1,.,.,TGTGCCAGCAGCTTTCTAGGAGGGAACACTGAAGCTTTCTTT,CASSFLGGNTEAFF
TRBV7-9,TRBJ2-7,few,TRBD1,TGTGCCAGCAGCTTAGTGGTGACAGGGGGCTCCTACGAGCAGTACTTC,CASSLVVTGGSYEQYF
TRBV5-1,TRBJ2-2,.,.,TGCGCCAGCAGCTTGGAGGGGTACGGGGAGCTGTTTTTT,CASSLEGYGELFF
TRBV9,TRBJ2-1,.,.,TGTGCCAGCAGCGAAGACCCTATAGGCTCCTACAATGAGCAGTTCTTC,CASSEDPIGSYNEQFF
TRBV6-1,TRBJ2-7,few,.,TGTGCCAGCAGGGAGTTCTACGAGCAGTACTTC,CASREFYEQYF
TRBV7-2,TRBJ1-5,.,TRBD1,TGTGCCAGCAGCTTAGCAGGGGGCAGCGCTCATTTCCAGCATTTT,CASSLAGGSAHFQHF
TRBV18,TRBJ2-7,.,.,TGTGCCAGCTCACCCGGACAGCTCTACGAGCAGTACTTC,CASSPGQLYEQYF
TRBV5-4,TRBJ2-5,.,TRBD2,TGTGCCAGCAGCCTGGGACTAGCGGGATTCCAAGAGACCCAGTACTTC,CASSLGLAGFQETQYF
TRBV27,TRBJ1-2,.,TRBD1,TGTGCCAGCAGGCCAGCAGTTGACAGGGGGCCCTACTATGGCTACACCTTC,CASRPAVDRGPYYGYTF
TRBV30,TRBJ1-5,.,.,TGTGCCTGGAGTAGCGGGACAATAAATCAGCCCCAGCATTTT,CAWSSGTINQPQHF
TRBV6-5,TRBJ1-3,.,TRBD1,TGTGCCAGCAGATCACAGGGGAAGCCTGGAAACACCATATATTTT,CASRSQGKPGNTIYF
TRBV10-3,TRBJ2-7,few,TRBD2,TGTGCCTCACAGACTAGCGGGTACGAGCAGTACTTC,CASQTSGYEQYF
TRBV6-5,TRBJ2-3,.,TRBD2,TGTGCCAGCAGTTATGGGAGTAGCGGGGCCACAGATACGCAGTATTTT,CASSYGSSGATDTQYF
TRBV6-1,TRBJ1-5,.,TRBD1,TGTGCCAGCAGTGTTGGGACAGGGGTTGATCAGCCCCAGCATTTT,CASSVGTGVDQPQHF
TRBV27,TRBJ2-5,.,TRBD2,TGTGCCAGCAGTTTTGGGCGGGAGCGAGAGACCCAGTACTTC,CASSFGRERETQYF
TRBV28,TRBJ1-2,.,.,TGTGCCAGCAGTGGCAACGGCTACACCTTC,CASSGNGYTF
TRBV7-3,TRBJ2-6,.,TRBD2,TGTGCCAGCAGCTTAGGGCTAGCGGGAGTCGGTGGGGCCAACGTCCTGACTTTC,CASSLGLAGVGGANVLTF
TRBV15,TRBJ1-2,.,.,TGTGCCACCAGCCCCTATCCTCAGACAGCCCCGGAGGTGTATGGCTACACCTTC,CATSPYPQTAPEVYGYTF
TRBV5-1,TRBJ1-1,.,.,TGCGCCAGCAGCTTGGAGACAGGTAGCACTGAAGCTTTCTTT,CASSLETGSTEAFF
TRBV4-1,TRBJ2-2,.,.,TGCGCCAGCAGCCACGCGGGCAGGGGAAGGTCTTTAGGCACCGGGGAGCTGTTTTTT,CASSHAGRGRSLGTGELFF
TRBV7-9,TRBJ2-1,.,.,TGTGCCAGCGACACCCCAGGGTTGGGCTCCTACAATGAGCAGTTCTTC,CASDTPGLGSYNEQFF
TRBV19,TRBJ2-2,.,TRBD2,TGTGCCAGTAGTATAACGGGAGGTGTCGGCGGGGAGCTGTTTTTT,CASSITGGVGGELFF
TRBV28,TRBJ1-5,.,.,TGTGCCAGTGACAGGATGGATCAGCCCCAGCATTTT,CASDRMDQPQHF
TRBV28,TRBJ1-1,.,TRBD1,TGTGCCAGCAGTTTCGGGGGACAGGGATATACTGAAGCTTTCTTT,CASSFGGQGYTEAFF
TRBV5-1,TRBJ1-4,.,TRBD1,TGCGCCAGCAGCTTGGGGGACAGCGATTCTGAAAAACTGTTTTTT,CASSLGDSDSEKLFF
TRBV27,TRBJ1-1,.,.,TGTGCCAGCAGCATCAATCGGGGCTGGAACACTGAAGCTTTCTTT,CASSINRGWNTEAFF
TRBV5-6,TRBJ2-7,.,TRBD1,TGTGCCAGCAGCTGGGGGACAGGGGAATTGGACGAGCAGTACTTC,CASSWGTGELDEQYF